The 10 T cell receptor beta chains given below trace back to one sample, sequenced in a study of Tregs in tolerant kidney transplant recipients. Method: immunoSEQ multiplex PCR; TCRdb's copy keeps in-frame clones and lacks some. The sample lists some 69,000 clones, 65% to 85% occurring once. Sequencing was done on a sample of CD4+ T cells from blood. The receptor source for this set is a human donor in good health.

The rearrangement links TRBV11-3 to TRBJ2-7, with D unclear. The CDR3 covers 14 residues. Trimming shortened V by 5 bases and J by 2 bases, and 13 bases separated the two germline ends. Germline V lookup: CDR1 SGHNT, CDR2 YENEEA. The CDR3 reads CASSQRSETYEQYF. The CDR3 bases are TGTGCCAGCAGCCAAAGATCGGAAACCTACGAGCAGTACTTC.

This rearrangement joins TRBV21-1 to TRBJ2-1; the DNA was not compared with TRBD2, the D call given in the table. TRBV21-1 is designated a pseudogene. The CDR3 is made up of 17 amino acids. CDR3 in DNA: TGTGCCAGCAGCAAAGTACGGCTAGCGGGAGGGTTGAATGAGCAGTTCTTC. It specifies CASSKVRLAGGLNEQFF.

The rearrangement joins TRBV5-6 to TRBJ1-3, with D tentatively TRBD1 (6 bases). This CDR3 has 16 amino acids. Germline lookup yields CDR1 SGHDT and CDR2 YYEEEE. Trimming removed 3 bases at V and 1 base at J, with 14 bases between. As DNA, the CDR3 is TGTGCCAGCAGCTCAACACAGGGAAGGTCTGGAAACACCATATATTTT. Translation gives CASSSTQGRSGNTIYF. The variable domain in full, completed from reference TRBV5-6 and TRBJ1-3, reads DAGVTQSPTHLIKTRGQQVTLRCSPKSGHDTVSWYQQALGQGPQFIFQYYEEEERQRGNFPDRFSGHQFPNYSSELNVNALLLGDSALYLCASSSTQGRSGNTIYFGEGSWLTVV.

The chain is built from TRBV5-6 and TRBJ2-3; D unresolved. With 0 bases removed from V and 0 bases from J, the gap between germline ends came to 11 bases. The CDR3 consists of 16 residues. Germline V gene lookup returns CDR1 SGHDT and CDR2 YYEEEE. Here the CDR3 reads CASSLASKRSTDTQYF. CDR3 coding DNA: TGTGCCAGCAGCTTGGCTTCCAAGAGGAGCACAGATACGCAGTATTTT.

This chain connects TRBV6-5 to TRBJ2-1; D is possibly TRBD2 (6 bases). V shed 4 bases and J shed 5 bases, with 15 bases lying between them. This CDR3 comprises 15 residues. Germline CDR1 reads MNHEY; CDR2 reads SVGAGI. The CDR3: CASSSSEGGDNEQFF. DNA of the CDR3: TGTGCCAGCAGTTCCTCCGAGGGAGGTGACAATGAGCAGTTCTTC.

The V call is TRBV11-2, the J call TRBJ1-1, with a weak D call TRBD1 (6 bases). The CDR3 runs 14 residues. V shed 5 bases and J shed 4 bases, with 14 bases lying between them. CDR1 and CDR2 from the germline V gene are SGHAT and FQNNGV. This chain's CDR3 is CASSADRNPTEAFF. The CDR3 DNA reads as TGTGCCAGCAGCGCAGACAGGAACCCCACTGAAGCTTTCTTT.

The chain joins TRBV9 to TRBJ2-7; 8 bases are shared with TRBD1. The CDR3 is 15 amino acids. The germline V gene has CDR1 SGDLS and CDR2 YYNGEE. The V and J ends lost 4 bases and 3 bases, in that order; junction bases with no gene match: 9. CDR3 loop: CASSPGGEAGYEQYF. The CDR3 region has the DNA TGTGCCAGCAGCCCAGGGGGCGAGGCGGGCTACGAGCAGTACTTC.

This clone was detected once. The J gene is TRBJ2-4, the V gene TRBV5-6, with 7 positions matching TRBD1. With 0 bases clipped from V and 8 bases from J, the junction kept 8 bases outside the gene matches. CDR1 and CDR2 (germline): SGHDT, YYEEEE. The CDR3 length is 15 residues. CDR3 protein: CASSLALTGFYIQYF. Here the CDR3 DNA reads TGTGCCAGCAGCTTGGCCCTGACAGGGTTCTACATTCAGTACTTC.

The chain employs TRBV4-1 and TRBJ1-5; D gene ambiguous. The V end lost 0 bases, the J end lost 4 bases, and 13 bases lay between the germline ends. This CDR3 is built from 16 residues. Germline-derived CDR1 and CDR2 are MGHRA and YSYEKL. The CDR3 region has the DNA TGCGCCAGCAGCCAAGAGATTGGCGGCTCTAATCAGCCCCAGCATTTT. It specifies CASSQEIGGSNQPQHF.

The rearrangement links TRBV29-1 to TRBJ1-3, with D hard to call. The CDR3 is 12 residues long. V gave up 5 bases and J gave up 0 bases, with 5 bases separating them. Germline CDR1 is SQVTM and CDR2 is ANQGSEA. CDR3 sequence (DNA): TGCAGCGTTCAACGCTCTGGAAACACCATATATTTT. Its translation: CSVQRSGNTIYF.